This TCR beta chain appears in the sequencing data of a study of beta chain features in type 1 diabetes. Study-level information: Age, gender and cell yields were similar between patients and healthy donors. Study-level points and caveats: Naive, central memory and Treg TCRB repertoires seemed to resemble each other more closely in patients than they did in healthy donors. Cells expressing TCR highly could be over-represented by cDNA sequencing. TCRB CDR3 length was moderately but significantly reduced in all four CD4+ subsets of Type 1 diabetes patients.

The CDR3 has 14 residues. The J segment lost 4 bases and the V segment lost 2 bases, leaving 5 bases of the junction unmatched. CDR1 is KGHSH and CDR2 is LQKENI in the germline V gene. Worth noting for this clone: What it binds is not known. This CDR3 is also generated by other DNA sequences in the sample.

Reverse transcribing all isolated RNA meant expressed TCRB transcripts were sequenced. TCRdb's copy holds only in-frame clones and misses some; the assay was immunoSEQ multiplex PCR. This sample has about 260,000 clones; 20% occur once, and the top ten carry roughly 0.028%. Markers CD45RO/CCR7/CD25/CD127/CD95/CD27 served to sort CD4+ naive, central memory, regulatory and stem cell-like memory cells. Sequencing used naive CD4+ T cells from blood. The source is a woman aged 40-49 years with type 1 diabetes. This chain uses TRBV18 with TRBJ2-7, with 7 bases that match TRBD1. CDR3 coding DNA: TGTGCCAGCTCACCAGGGCAGGGGGTATACGAGCAGTACTTC. This encodes CASSPGQGVYEQYF.